These T cell receptor beta chains were read from a single sample in a study of blood T cell repertoires in COVID-19. Data came from immunoSEQ multiplex PCR; TCRdb stores just in-frame clones and leaves some out. In the table there are about 80,000 clones, around four fifths of which are singletons. Sequencing used peripheral blood. These receptor sequences come from an elderly man with active or convalescent COVID-19. Both conserved end residues are part of each CDR3. The order of the fields is J gene, V gene, D gene, clone size, CDR3 protein, CDR3 DNA. D genes are given only for firm matches. The size entry is marked missing in some rows and otherwise reads once, few, many or a size class.

>TRBJ1-2|TRBV19|TRBD1|NA
CASTPAPGQGYNYGYTF
TGTGCCAGTACTCCCGCCCCCGGACAGGGTTATAACTATGGCTACACCTTC
>TRBJ1-2|TRBV5-6|TRBD1|NA
CASSPGTGKFYGYTF
TGTGCCAGCAGCCCCGGGACAGGGAAATTCTATGGCTACACCTTC
>TRBJ1-4|TRBV5-1|NA|NA
CASSFGGDEKLFF
TGCGCCAGCAGCTTTGGAGGGGATGAAAAACTGTTTTTT
>TRBJ2-1|TRBV19|NA|NA
CASSKTDSSYNEQFF
TGTGCCAGTAGTAAGACAGACAGCTCCTACAATGAGCAGTTCTTC
>TRBJ1-1|TRBV18|TRBD1|NA
CASSPAGTGSITEAFF
TGTGCCAGCTCTCCAGCCGGGACAGGGTCAATCACTGAAGCTTTCTTT
>TRBJ2-2|TRBV5-1|NA|NA
CASSLVAGGLTGELFF
TGCGCCAGCAGCTTGGTGGCAGGGGGGCTCACCGGGGAGCTGTTTTTT
>TRBJ1-2|TRBV29-1|TRBD1|NA
CSLWTGSSGYTF
TGCAGCCTGTGGACAGGGTCTAGCGGCTACACCTTC
>TRBJ2-3|TRBV5-6|NA|NA
CASSLLSFSAGTDTQYF
TGTGCCAGCAGCTTGTTGTCCTTTAGCGCCGGCACAGATACGCAGTATTTT
>TRBJ1-2|TRBV5-1|TRBD1|NA
CASSSTGGNYGYTF
TGCGCCAGCAGCTCGACAGGGGGCAACTATGGCTACACCTTC
>TRBJ1-2|TRBV20-1|NA|NA
CSASKNYGYTF
TGCAGTGCTAGCAAAAACTATGGCTACACCTTC
>TRBJ2-3|TRBV7-3|NA|NA
CASSAQTGTSTDTQYF
TGTGCCAGCAGCGCACAAACCGGGACTAGCACAGATACGCAGTATTTT
>TRBJ2-3|TRBV24-1|NA|NA
CAGPNQGPDTQYF
TGTGCCGGACCCAATCAGGGGCCAGATACGCAGTATTTT
>TRBJ2-3|TRBV6-5|NA|NA
CASSSMSDTQYF
TGTGCCAGCAGCTCTATGTCAGATACGCAGTATTTT
>TRBJ2-1|TRBV9|TRBD2|few
CASSVATSGGEQFF
TGTGCCAGCAGCGTAGCTACTAGCGGGGGTGAGCAGTTCTTC
>TRBJ2-5|TRBV7-2|NA|NA
CASSQLSGQETQYF
TGTGCCAGCAGCCAACTTTCGGGCCAAGAGACCCAGTACTTC
>TRBJ1-3|TRBV6-5|TRBD1|once
CASSSQGGNSGNTIYF
TGTGCCAGCAGTTCCCAGGGGGGCAACTCTGGAAACACCATATATTTT
>TRBJ1-1|TRBV29-1|NA|NA
CSAPGGSEAFF
TGCAGCGCCCCCGGAGGGTCTGAAGCTTTCTTT
>TRBJ1-2|TRBV3-1/TRBV3-2|TRBD1|NA
CASSPTGGYGYTF
TGTGCCAGCAGCCCAACAGGGGGCTATGGCTACACCTTC
>TRBJ2-2|TRBV5-5|NA|NA
CASSLVQATGGELFF
TGTGCCAGCAGCTTGGTGCAGGCCACTGGGGGGGAGCTGTTTTTT
>TRBJ1-1|TRBV19|NA|once
CASSRQGVTEAFF
TGTGCCAGTAGCCGACAAGGCGTCACTGAAGCTTTCTTT
>TRBJ2-5|TRBV6-1|NA|NA
CASSELELETQYF
TGTGCCAGCAGTGAGTTGGAGTTGGAGACCCAGTACTTC
>TRBJ1-5|TRBV11-2|NA|few
CASSFGGNQPQHF
TGTGCCAGCAGCTTCGGGGGCAATCAGCCCCAGCATTTT
>TRBJ1-3|TRBV9|TRBD1|NA
CASSVGDRGNTIYF
TGTGCCAGCAGCGTCGGGGACAGAGGAAACACCATATATTTT
>TRBJ1-4|TRBV25-1|NA|once
CASSVVSGVNEKLFF
TGTGCCAGCAGTGTGGTTTCGGGAGTTAATGAAAAACTGTTTTTT
>TRBJ1-6|TRBV6-5|NA|once
CASSYSGGVNSPLHF
TGTGCCAGCAGTTACTCCGGGGGGGTCAATTCACCCCTCCACTTT
>TRBJ1-1|TRBV11-2|NA|NA
CASSLERNTEAFF
TGTGCCAGCAGCTTAGAGAGAAACACTGAAGCTTTCTTT
>TRBJ2-1|TRBV5-1|NA|NA
CASSLQGPAAYNEQFF
TGCGCCAGCAGCTTACAAGGGCCAGCGGCCTACAATGAGCAGTTCTTC
>TRBJ1-2|TRBV9|TRBD1|once
CASSAGGTVYGYTF
TGTGCCAGCAGCGCGGGGGGGACAGTCTATGGCTACACCTTC
>TRBJ1-4|TRBV10-3|NA|NA
CAISESLGAQEKLFF
TGTGCCATCAGTGAGTCGTTAGGGGCGCAGGAAAAACTGTTTTTT
>TRBJ1-4|TRBV14|NA|NA
CASSQDSGFLNEKLFF
TGTGCCAGCAGCCAAGACTCGGGTTTCCTAAATGAAAAACTGTTTTTT
>TRBJ1-6|TRBV7-8|NA|NA
CASSLGQTNSPLHF
TGTGCCAGCAGCCTCGGACAGACTAATTCACCCCTCCACTTT
>TRBJ1-2|TRBV28|NA|NA
CASSLWVGGYGYTF
TGTGCCAGCAGTTTATGGGTTGGGGGGTATGGCTACACCTTC
>TRBJ2-3|TRBV21-1|NA|NA
CASSKDCSPDTQYF
TGTGCCAGCAGCAAAGACTGTTCCCCAGATACGCAGTATTTT
>TRBJ2-3|TRBV5-4|NA|NA
CASSLAGIFTDTQYF
TGTGCCAGCAGCTTGGCGGGGATTTTCACAGATACGCAGTATTTT
>TRBJ1-5|TRBV10-2|TRBD1|NA
CASRERQGGQPQHF
TGCGCCAGCAGGGAACGACAGGGGGGACAGCCCCAGCATTTT
>TRBJ2-4|TRBV2|NA|NA
CASCNPIAKNIQYF
TGTGCCAGCTGCAACCCTATAGCCAAAAACATTCAGTACTTC
>TRBJ1-5|TRBV30|TRBD1|NA
CAWGGQENQPQHF
TGTGCCTGGGGCGGACAGGAGAATCAGCCCCAGCATTTT
>TRBJ2-2|TRBV18|TRBD1|NA
CASSLQGTNTGELFF
TGTGCCAGCTCACTACAGGGGACGAACACCGGGGAGCTGTTTTTT
>TRBJ2-1|TRBV4-1|NA|NA
CASSWRQDPYNEQFF
TGCGCCAGCAGCTGGCGACAGGATCCCTACAATGAGCAGTTCTTC
>TRBJ2-5|TRBV28|NA|NA
CASSKRGYRQETQYF
TGTGCCAGCAGCAAACGGGGGTATCGGCAAGAGACCCAGTACTTC
>TRBJ1-1|TRBV18|NA|once
CASSPDRTMNTEAFF
TGTGCCAGCTCACCGGACAGAACAATGAACACTGAAGCTTTCTTT
>TRBJ2-5|TRBV20-1|NA|NA
CSTGTQETQYF
TGCAGCACAGGGACCCAAGAGACCCAGTACTTC
>TRBJ1-5|TRBV19|NA|NA
CASSNLPTGKNQPQHF
TGTGCCAGTAGTAACCTACCGACAGGAAAAAATCAGCCCCAGCATTTT
>TRBJ2-1|TRBV19|NA|NA
CASSTRSYNEQFF
TGTGCCAGTAGTACCAGATCGTACAATGAGCAGTTCTTC